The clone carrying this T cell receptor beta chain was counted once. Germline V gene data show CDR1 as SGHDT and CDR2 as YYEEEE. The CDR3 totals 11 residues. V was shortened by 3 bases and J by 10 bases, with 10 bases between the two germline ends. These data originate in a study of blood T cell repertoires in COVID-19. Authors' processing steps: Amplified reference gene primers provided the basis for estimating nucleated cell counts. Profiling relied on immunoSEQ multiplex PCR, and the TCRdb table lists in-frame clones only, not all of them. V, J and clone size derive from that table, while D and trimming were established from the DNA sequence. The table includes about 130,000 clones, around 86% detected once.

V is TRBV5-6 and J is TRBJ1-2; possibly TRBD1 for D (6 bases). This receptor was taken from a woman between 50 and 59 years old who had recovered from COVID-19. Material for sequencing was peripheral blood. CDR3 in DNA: TGTGCCAGCAGCTCCCGGACAGTCTACACCTTC. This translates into CASSSRTVYTF.